This entry is about one T cell receptor (beta chain). Its binding antigen is unknown. No per-base quality is available; no much larger clone lies one base away. The data stem from a study of cytomegalovirus exposure and HLA in healthy donors (dated by TCRdb to about 2017). Study-level background: A later analysis indicated that the 120 or so validation repertoires were generated on the platform also employed for the 700 or so repertoires of the first cohort. To predict cytomegalovirus infection status, the study combined high-throughput TCR immunosequencing, statistical association of individual TCRs with disease status, and machine learning. The study aimed to test whether cataloging public T cell receptors could reveal signatures of past pathogen exposure. A separate validation cohort of over 95 different subjects was used in addition to the roughly 700-subject first cohort.

Donors formed part of the validation cohort, which comprised approximately 130 subjects and was distinct from the first cohort of 670 or so subjects. The cysteine opens and the phenylalanine closes a CDR3 of 19 amino acids. The sequence is cut down to CDR3 DNA, 57 bases in frame from base 1. The library relied on the immunoSEQ multiplex PCR assay. The authors processed their data as follows. A statistical classification framework was built for diagnosing cytomegalovirus status from the catalog of TCR beta chain sequences. TCRdb took over this immuneACCESS table, retaining in-frame rearrangements with V and J assigned. Such tables are incomplete; in checked studies, under half of the missing clones stem from an unresolved V gene, and the remainder is unexplained. V, J and clone size derive from that table, while D and trimming were established from the DNA sequence. The sample table shows about 110,000 clones, and around nine tenths are seen once. The ten largest clones take up about 2% of the sample.

Overall study outcomes, separate from this receptor: In vitro tests confirmed that a few of the cytomegalovirus-associated TCR beta chains recognize cytomegalovirus antigens. A total of 150 to 200 TCR beta chains were listed by the study as associated with cytomegalovirus. In a later analysis, TCRs clustered in the first cohort were found to also tend to co-occur in the approximately 120 validation repertoires, with 94% of cluster scores above 0. A later analysis lacked HLA typing for the validation cohort, so it scored co-occurrence in that cohort across all 120 or so repertoires. The classifier was reported to diagnose cytomegalovirus status with high specificity and sensitivity in both the original and validation cohorts. While some public TCRs were present in many individuals, most TCR sequences turned up only very rarely across donors. The authors suggested that the approach could potentially be extended to other disease states and immunological phenotypes.

The clonotype comes from a woman aged 18-35 years in good health and CMV-seronegative. The chain is encoded by TRBV21-1 joined to TRBJ2-7; the tabulated D call, TRBD1, remains unverified against the DNA. TRBV21-1 is recorded as a pseudogene. The specimen sequenced was PBMCs. The CDR3: CASSKGEGPSRRGDNEQYF. The nucleotides read TGTGCCAGCAGCAAAGGTGAAGGCCCCAGTCGCCGAGGGGACAACGAGCAGTACTTC.